Each of the 22 T cell receptor beta chains below was sequenced from the same sample in a study of regulatory T cells in long-lasting Graves disease. Indicated time point: newly diagnosed GD, antithyroid drugs for less than 3 months. PBMC-extracted RNA yielded the TCR library. CDR3-region Arm-PCR and iRepertoire HTBI primers produced the TCR beta libraries. Each CDR3 protein gets one entry after TCRdb re-called the multiplex PCR reads with MiXCR. Seen here are 360,000 or so distinct CDR3 sequences, 15% to 20% observed once, and the top ten hold 20% to 25%. These same data were also listed under a study on T cells in Graves' hyperthyroidism and ophthalmopathy.

The material sequenced was peripheral blood mononuclear cells (PBMCs), taken at new diagnosis, from a patient treated with antithyroid drugs. Source of these receptors: a woman in her late teens or twenties with Graves disease.

This rearrangement joins TRBV6-2 or TRBV6-3 to TRBJ2-3, with 8 bases lining up with TRBD1. The CDR3 runs 15 residues. The germline gives CDR1 MNHEY, CDR2 SVGEGT. The ends lost 5 bases at V and 5 bases at J; junction bases unmatched: 9. DNA for the CDR3: TGTGCCAGCAGTCCCAGGACAGGGACGGGAGATACGCAGTATTTT. As protein: CASSPRTGTGDTQYF.

This clonotype appeared many times. The chain has TRBV12-3 or TRBV12-4 and TRBJ2-7; D is unresolved. The CDR3 runs 14 residues. With 6 bases removed from V and 2 bases from J, the gap between germline ends came to 14 bases. This CDR3 reads CASSSTLTAYEQYF. The DNA of the CDR3 is TGTGCCAGCAGCTCCACCCTAACAGCCTACGAGCAGTACTTC.

This clonotype was detected ten times or more. The V gene is TRBV3-1, the J gene TRBJ2-2; D not resolved. CDR3 size: 15 residues. Germline CDR1 is LGHDT and CDR2 is YNNKEL (reference sequence). The ends were cut back, 0 bases at V and 5 bases at J, with 10 bases in the middle. CDR3 protein: CASSQDAGFTGELFF. CDR3 DNA sequence: TGTGCCAGCAGCCAAGATGCAGGTTTTACCGGGGAGCTGTTTTTT.

This chain connects TRBV5-1 to TRBJ2-2; D remains ambiguous. There are 13 residues in the CDR3. V lost 3 bases and J lost 10, with 13 bases in between. In germline, CDR1 is SGHRS, CDR2 YFSETQ. DNA for the CDR3: TGCGCCAGCAGCTCCCGGTGGGGAATGGAGCTGTTTTTT. Amino acids: CASSSRWGMELFF. The variable domain in full, completed from reference TRBV5-1 and TRBJ2-2, reads KAGVTQTPRYLIKTRGQQVTLSCSPISGHRSVSWYQQTPGQGLQFLFEYFSETQRNKGNFPGRFSGRQFSNSRSEMNVSTLELGDSALYLCASSSRWGMELFFGEGSRLTVL.

There are many counts of this clonotype. This rearrangement joins TRBV27 to TRBJ2-1; weak D call: TRBD1 (5 bases). Germline CDR1 and CDR2: MNHEY and SMNVEV (reference sequence). The CDR3 extends over 16 amino acids. The V and J ends lost 0 bases and 0 bases respectively, with 9 bases between them. CDR3 nucleotides: TGTGCCAGCAGTTTATCGGGGCGAAGCTCCTACAATGAGCAGTTCTTC. Protein: CASSLSGRSSYNEQFF.

This clonotype was counted only a few times. The J gene is TRBJ2-5, the V gene TRBV6-2 or TRBV6-3; 12 bases match TRBD2. V lost 5 bases to trimming and J lost 5 bases; unmatched junction nucleotides: 12. Germline V lookup: CDR1 MNHEY, CDR2 SVGEGT. This CDR3 has 17 residues. This CDR3 is CASSESASGGASETQYF. In nucleotides, the CDR3 is TGTGCCAGCAGTGAGTCGGCTAGCGGGGGGGCATCGGAGACCCAGTACTTC.

In this sample, this clonotype turned up a few times. The genes are TRBV28 and TRBJ1-4; perhaps TRBD1 as D (5 bases). Germline values: CDR1 MDHEN, CDR2 SYDVKM. Trimming removed 4 bases from V and 7 bases from J, with 16 bases in between. The CDR3 runs to 15 residues. As DNA, the CDR3 is TGTGCCAGCAGTTCACCAATCAGGGCGGGTGAAAAACTGTTTTTT. This sequence encodes CASSSPIRAGEKLFF.

This clonotype was counted ten times or more. The rearrangement uses TRBV6-2 or TRBV6-3 and TRBJ2-7, with TRBD2 as a possible D gene (5 bases). The CDR3 length is 14 residues. The germline V gene encodes CDR1 MNHEY and CDR2 SVGEGT. V was cut by 4 bases and J by 2 bases, with 12 bases left in between. The CDR3 loop is CASSWGAFTYEQYF. Written as DNA, the CDR3 is TGTGCCAGCAGTTGGGGAGCCTTCACCTACGAGCAGTACTTC.

This clonotype was seen repeatedly, ten times or more. The CDR3 DNA reads TGTGCCAGCAGCGATTTGACTAGCGGGAGCTACAATGAGCAGTTCTTC. Its protein is CASSDLTSGSYNEQFF. The rearrangement joins TRBV5-5 to TRBJ2-1; TRBD2 matches 12 bases. Germline V lookup: CDR1 SGHKS, CDR2 YYEKEE (reference sequence). CDR3 size: 16 residues. With 4 bases clipped from V and 3 bases from J, the junction kept 5 bases outside the gene matches.

In this sample, this clonotype turned up a few times. This chain joins TRBV6-1 and TRBJ1-2, with no clear D. The CDR3 contains 12 residues. Germline V lookup: CDR1 MNHNS, CDR2 SASEGT. Trimming removed 6 bases from V and 3 bases from J, with 8 bases in between. For the CDR3, the DNA is TGTGCCAGCAGCCCGCAGGACTATGGCTACACCTTC. Its translation is CASSPQDYGYTF.

This clonotype was found many times. The V and J genes are TRBV18 and TRBJ2-3; D possibly corresponds to TRBD2 (6 bases). The CDR3 length is 15 residues. CDR1 and CDR2 from the germline V gene are KGHSH and LQKENI. V shed 3 bases and J shed 2 bases, with 12 bases lying between them. CDR3 protein: CASSPELANTDTQYF. CDR3 nucleotide sequence: TGTGCCAGCTCACCGGAACTAGCTAACACAGATACGCAGTATTTT.

This clonotype was found many times. The chain combines TRBV12-3 or TRBV12-4 with TRBJ1-2; D not resolved. This CDR3 is 13 amino acids long. With 7 bases removed from V and 5 bases from J, the gap between germline ends came to 14 bases. The CDR3 nucleotides read TGTGCCAGCACAAAAGAGTCTTGGTATGGCTACACCTTC. Its protein is CASTKESWYGYTF.

This clonotype was observed many times. The chain couples TRBV7-9 to TRBJ2-5; 11 nucleotides agree with TRBD2. Germline V gene lookup returns CDR1 SEHNR and CDR2 FQNEAQ (reference sequence). There are 15 residues in the CDR3. V trimming: 1 base; J trimming: 4 bases; junction bases outside the gene matches: 2. The DNA of the CDR3 is TGTGCCAGCAGCTTAGTTGGGACTAGCGGAGAGACCCAGTACTTC. It is translated as CASSLVGTSGETQYF.

This clonotype showed up many times. This chain joins TRBV30 and TRBJ2-7; D gene uncertain. The germline V gene has CDR1 GTSNPN and CDR2 SVGIG (reference sequence). The CDR3 runs to 14 residues. Deletions cut 0 bases from V and 0 bases from J, with 9 bases between. CDR3 amino acids: CAWSVGGSSYEQYF. CDR3 DNA sequence: TGTGCCTGGAGTGTAGGCGGTAGCTCCTACGAGCAGTACTTC.

At least ten counts were recorded for this clonotype. The V call is TRBV28, the J call TRBJ2-7; D not certain. Germline V gives CDR1 MDHEN, CDR2 SYDVKM. CDR3 length: 12 residues. V was trimmed by 7 bases and J by 2 bases, leaving 9 bases between them. CDR3 nucleotide sequence: TGTGCCAGCATGCGGACCACCTACGAGCAGTACTTC. As protein: CASMRTTYEQYF.

In this sample, this clonotype turned up many times. This chain joins TRBV5-1 and TRBJ2-1; maybe TRBD2 (5 bases). Germline V gene lookup returns CDR1 SGHRS and CDR2 YFSETQ. The CDR3 spans 13 residues. The germline V and J ends were trimmed by 3 bases and 7 bases, with 11 bases remaining between them. The CDR3 loop reads CASSYRRENEQFF. The CDR3 nucleotides are TGCGCCAGCAGCTACAGAAGGGAGAATGAGCAGTTCTTC.

This clonotype showed up just a few times. The chain carries TRBV28 and TRBJ2-1; perhaps TRBD2 as D (6 bases). This CDR3 has 15 residues. Germline V gene sequence: CDR1 MDHEN, CDR2 SYDVKM. The V and J ends lost 4 bases and 2 bases respectively, with 12 bases between them. The CDR3 DNA is TGTGCCAGCAGTTCCCTAGCGAGGACCTACAATGAGCAGTTCTTC. Protein: CASSSLARTYNEQFF.

Worth noting for this clonotype: Given a much more abundant clone one base away, this may be a read error. The chain recombines TRBV10-3 with TRBJ1-1; TRBD1 agrees at 7 bases. V was clipped by 2 bases and J by 9 bases; unmatched bases: 9. CDR1 and CDR2 (germline): ENHRY, SYGVKD. The CDR3 is 14 amino acids. The CDR3 protein is CAISEQGRRGKAFF. Here the CDR3 DNA reads TGTGCCATCAGTGAGCAGGGACGCAGGGGGAAAGCTTTCTTT.

This clonotype was observed at least ten times. This chain connects TRBV2 to TRBJ1-1, with D tentatively TRBD1 (5 bases). The CDR3 totals 14 residues. Trimming left V 8 bases short and J 1 base short, with 14 bases between. Germline values: CDR1 SNHLY, CDR2 FYNNEI. CDR3 region: CASRYQGSNTEAFF. The DNA of the CDR3 is TGTGCCAGCCGATACCAGGGTTCGAACACTGAAGCTTTCTTT. Drawing the rest from reference TRBV2 and TRBJ1-1, the complete variable domain is EPEVTQTPSHQVTQMGQEVILRCVPISNHLYFYWYRQILGQKVEFLVSFYNNEISEKSEIFDDQFSVERPDGSNFTLKIRSTKLEDSAMYFCASRYQGSNTEAFFGQGTRLTVV.

This clonotype was observed a handful of times. The CDR3 coding sequence is TGTGCCAGCAGCGTAGAAGGTCCGGAGCGAGGAGAGACCCAGTACTTC. Translated, it gives CASSVEGPERGETQYF. V and J are TRBV9 and TRBJ2-5; D uncertain. The CDR3 is 16 amino acids. Deletions cut 0 bases from V and 4 bases from J, with 16 bases between. Germline V gives CDR1 SGDLS, CDR2 YYNGEE.

This clonotype was seen a few times. The chain carries TRBV24-1 and TRBJ2-2; D may be TRBD1 (8 bases). The CDR3 is 17 amino acids. In germline, CDR1 is KGHDR, CDR2 SFDVKD. The germline V and J ends were trimmed by 3 bases and 2 bases, with 15 bases remaining between them. The CDR3 loop is CATSDHRGGPNTGELFF. The CDR3, as DNA: TGTGCCACCAGTGATCACAGGGGGGGCCCTAACACCGGGGAGCTGTTTTTT.

Ten or more counts support this clonotype. The rearrangement uses TRBV27 and TRBJ2-7; 7 bases line up with TRBD2. In germline, CDR1 is MNHEY, CDR2 SMNVEV (reference sequence). V lost 7 bases, J lost 2 bases, and 11 bases stayed unmatched. This CDR3 region has 15 residues. The CDR3 DNA is TGTGCCAGCAAACCCCCGGGGGGACCCCCCTACGAGCAGTACTTC. This encodes CASKPPGGPPYEQYF.